Included here is one T cell receptor beta chain sequence, with context. What it recognizes is unknown. This record comes from a study of persistence of HIV-infected CD4 T cells. The immunoSEQ assay was version 4, run in survey mode. Each sample used up to about 1 ug genomic DNA diluted to 10 ng/uL. Method: immunoSEQ multiplex PCR; TCRdb's copy keeps in-frame clones and lacks some. The sample records around 40,000 clones, 70% to 90% being singletons. J gave up 6 bases and V 4 bases, and 17 bases lay outside the gene matches. The CDR3 runs 17 residues. CDR1 and CDR2 from the germline V gene are SGHRS and YFSETQ. Cells were stimulated nonspecifically with anti-CD3/anti-CD28 magnetic beads. Responding CD4+ T cells were sorted by upregulation of both CD40 ligand and CD69.

The receptor's source is an adult man with HIV who was CMV-seropositive. The chain couples TRBV5-1 to TRBJ1-1, with 8 bases lining up with TRBD1. The specimen was CD4+ T cells sorted from PBMCs after approximately 19-hour stimulation, collected from a patient who received antiretroviral therapy. This CDR3 reads CASSMPTGERVVAEAFF. The DNA of the CDR3 is TGCGCCAGCAGCATGCCGACAGGGGAGAGGGTAGTCGCTGAAGCTTTCTTT.